This T cell receptor beta chain was profiled in a study of cytomegalovirus exposure and HLA in healthy donors. Study overall: In a later analysis, the approximately 110 validation repertoires were reported to have used the same platform as the approximately 690 first-cohort repertoires.

Study results and limitations: A later analysis found first-cohort TCR clusters tended to co-occur in the 120 validation repertoires.

Remarks on this clone: Its matching antigen is unknown.

The CDR3 loop spans 15 amino acids. Trimming cost V 2 bases and J 4 bases, with 14 bases left between them. CDR1 and CDR2 (germline): MNHEY, SVGAGI. The data were produced by immunoSEQ multiplex PCR, yet TCRdb's version contains in-frame clones alone and is incomplete. This sample carries 150,000 to 180,000 clones, 86% of them seen once, and the ten largest clones take approximately 20%. The specimen sequenced was PBMCs. The clonotype was recovered from a young man in good health and CMV-seropositive. This chain connects TRBV6-5 to TRBJ1-2; D possibly corresponds to TRBD1 (5 bases). Here the CDR3 DNA reads TGTGCCAGCAGTTACCCGGGCGGGGGACCCTATGGCTACACCTTC. This encodes CASSYPGGGPYGYTF.